A single sample gave rise to the 5 T cell receptor beta chains below, sequenced in a study of Ad26.COV2.S vaccination and SARS-CoV-2 variants. Sample treatment: 15 to 20 received Ad26.COV2.S at low or high dose, single or two shots; 5 received placebo; per-sample allocation not given. Each sample was drawn 63 days after the first injection (of vaccine or placebo). Sequencing was performed with immunoSEQ multiplex PCR; in TCRdb, only in-frame clones are kept and a portion is missing. The repertoire includes about 400,000 clones, about nine tenths of them detected once, and approximately 1.7% sits in the top ten. The sequencing here drew on peripheral blood, taken in a trial of Ad26.COV2.S vaccine versus placebo. Receptors were obtained from a person aged 18 to 59 who received the Ad26.COV2.S COVID-19 vaccine or a placebo.

This rearrangement joins TRBV6-5 to TRBJ2-7; D may be TRBD2 (5 bases). The CDR3 sequence is 15 residues long. V was cut by 8 bases and J by 1 base, with 18 bases left in between. The germline gives CDR1 MNHEY, CDR2 SVGAGI. The CDR3 sequence: CASPSGYIGSYEQYF. Here the CDR3 DNA reads TGTGCCAGCCCTTCGGGGTACATCGGGTCCTACGAGCAGTACTTC.

The V and J genes are TRBV2 and TRBJ1-5; no clear D. V lost 2 bases, J lost 0 bases, and 5 bases lay in between. This CDR3 is 14 amino acids long. The V gene's germline CDR1 is SNHLY and CDR2 FYNNEI. This CDR3 reads CASSERFSNQPQHF. CDR3 in DNA: TGTGCCAGCAGTGAACGCTTTAGCAATCAGCCCCAGCATTTT. Full variable domain (missing parts from reference TRBV2 and TRBJ1-5): EPEVTQTPSHQVTQMGQEVILRCVPISNHLYFYWYRQILGQKVEFLVSFYNNEISEKSEIFDDQFSVERPDGSNFTLKIRSTKLEDSAMYFCASSERFSNQPQHFGDGTRLSIL.

The chain couples TRBV9 to TRBJ2-5; possibly TRBD2 for D (6 bases). This CDR3 region has 15 residues. V was clipped by 4 bases and J by 5 bases, with 18 bases between them. The germline CDR1 and CDR2 sequences are SGDLS and YYNGEE. CDR3 in amino acids: CASSPEAGRVETQYF. The CDR3 DNA sequence: TGTGCCAGCAGCCCAGAGGCGGGGCGGGTGGAGACCCAGTACTTC.

The V gene is TRBV4-1, the J gene TRBJ1-1; the D gene is possibly TRBD1 (6 bases). V was pared by 2 bases and J by 1 base, with 23 bases between. The CDR3 contains 19 residues. Germline V gives CDR1 MGHRA, CDR2 YSYEKL. The CDR3 here is CASSQSELVRTAENTEAFF. DNA for the CDR3: TGCGCCAGCAGCCAATCTGAGTTAGTAAGGACAGCGGAGAACACTGAAGCTTTCTTT.

The chain is built from TRBV7-9 and TRBJ2-7; 10 bases align to TRBD1. From germline, CDR1 is SEHNR and CDR2 FQNEAQ (reference sequence). V trimming: 0 bases; J trimming: 4 bases; junction bases outside the gene matches: 12. This CDR3 comprises 18 residues. CDR3 loop: CASSLARTGGPRRYEQYF. DNA for the CDR3: TGTGCCAGCAGCTTAGCGAGGACAGGGGGTCCGCGTAGATACGAGCAGTACTTC.